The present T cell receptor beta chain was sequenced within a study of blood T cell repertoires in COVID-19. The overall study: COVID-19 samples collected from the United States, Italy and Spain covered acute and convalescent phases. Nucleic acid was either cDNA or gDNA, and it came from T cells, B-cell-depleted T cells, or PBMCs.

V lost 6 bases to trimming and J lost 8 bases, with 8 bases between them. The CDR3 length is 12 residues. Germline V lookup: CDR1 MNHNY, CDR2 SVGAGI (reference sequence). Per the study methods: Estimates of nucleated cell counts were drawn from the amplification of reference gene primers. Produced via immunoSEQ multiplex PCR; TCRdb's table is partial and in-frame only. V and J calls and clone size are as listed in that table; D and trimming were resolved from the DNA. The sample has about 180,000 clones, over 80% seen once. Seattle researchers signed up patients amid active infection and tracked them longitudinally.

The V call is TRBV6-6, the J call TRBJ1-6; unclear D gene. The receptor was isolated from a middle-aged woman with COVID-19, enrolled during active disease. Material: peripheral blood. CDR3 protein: CASRERDSPLHF. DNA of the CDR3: TGTGCCAGCAGGGAACGGGATTCACCCCTCCACTTT.